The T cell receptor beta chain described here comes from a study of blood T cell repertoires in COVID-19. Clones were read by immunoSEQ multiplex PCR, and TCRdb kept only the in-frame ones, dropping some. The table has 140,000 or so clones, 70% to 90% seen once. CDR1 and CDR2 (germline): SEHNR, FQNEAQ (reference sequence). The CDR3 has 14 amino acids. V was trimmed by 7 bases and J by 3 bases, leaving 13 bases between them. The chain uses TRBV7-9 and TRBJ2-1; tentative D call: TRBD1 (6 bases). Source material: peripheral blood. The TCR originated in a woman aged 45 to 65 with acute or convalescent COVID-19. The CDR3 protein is CASNRERLYNEQFF. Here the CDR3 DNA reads TGTGCCAGCAACAGGGAAAGGCTCTACAATGAGCAGTTCTTC. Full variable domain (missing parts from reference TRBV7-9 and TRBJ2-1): DTGVSQNPRHKITKRGQNVTFRCDPISEHNRLYWYRQTLGQGPEFLTYFQNEAQLEKSRLLSDRFSAERPKGSFSTLEIQRTEQGDSAMYLCASNRERLYNEQFFGPGTRLTVL.